This T cell receptor beta chain was obtained from a study of shared clonotypes between healthy human individuals. Method: immunoSEQ multiplex PCR; TCRdb's copy keeps in-frame clones and lacks some. This table holds around 2.5 million clones, 90% to 95% found once. This clone was seen only once. Source material: naive CD4+ T cells from PBMCs. Subset in this sample: CD45RA+ positively selected. This clonotype originated in a man aged 18 to 29 in good health. Some clones in this sample may be carry-over from other donors' samples.

This CDR3 is CASSLIPLAGELFF. DNA for the CDR3: TGTGCCAGCAGCTTAATCCCCTTGGCCGGGGAGCTGTTTTTT. The V and J genes are TRBV7-3 and TRBJ2-2; D remains unclear. The V gene lost 1 base and the J gene lost 6 bases, with 9 bases spanning the gap. The germline gives CDR1 SGHTA, CDR2 FQGTGA. The CDR3 has 14 residues. Using reference TRBV7-3 and TRBJ2-2 for the parts outside the CDR3, the full variable domain is GAGVSQTPSNKVTEKGKYVELRCDPISGHTALYWYRQSLGQGPEFLIYFQGTGAADDSGLPNDRFFAVRPEGSVSTLKIQRTERGDSAVYLCASSLIPLAGELFFGEGSRLTVL.